These 29 T cell receptor beta chains share one sample of origin, sequenced in a study of beta chain features in type 1 diabetes. Investigators reverse transcribed all isolated RNA, so they sequenced expressed TCRB transcripts. The method was immunoSEQ multiplex PCR; TCRdb's version includes in-frame clones alone and lacks a portion of them. In the table there are some 150,000 clones, about 8.7% of which are singletons. The sample was central memory CD4+ T cells from blood. The source is a young man in good health.

This clone was picked up a small number of times. DNA for the CDR3: TGTGCCAGCAGCTTAAAACGGGAAGAGACCCAGTACTTC. Translating it yields CASSLKREETQYF. V is TRBV7-7 and J is TRBJ2-5; D ambiguous. The CDR3 is made up of 13 amino acids. The V gene's germline CDR1 is SSHAT and CDR2 FNYEAQ (reference sequence). V was trimmed by 2 bases and J by 3 bases, leaving 7 bases between them.

J is TRBJ2-7 and V is TRBV19; 8 bases line up with TRBD1. Germline V CDR1 and CDR2: LNHDA, SQIVND (reference sequence). V was pared by 4 bases and J by 4 bases, with 6 bases of the junction left unmatched. The CDR3 covers 14 residues. The CDR3 reads CASSTTGVLYEQYF. As DNA, the CDR3 is TGTGCCAGTAGTACGACAGGGGTTTTGTACGAGCAGTACTTC.

In its sample, this clone was seen a few times. The chain employs TRBV15 and TRBJ1-5, with D possibly matching TRBD1 (5 bases). CDR3 length: 15 amino acids. V gave up 1 base and J gave up 2 bases, with 9 bases separating them. Germline V CDR1 and CDR2: LNHNV, YYDKDF (reference sequence). CDR3 sequence (DNA): TGTGCCACCAGCAGAGGGGGCGCGGGCAATCAGCCCCAGCATTTT. Its protein product is CATSRGGAGNQPQHF. Filled out from reference TRBV15 and TRBJ1-5, the complete variable domain reads DAMVIQNPRYQVTQFGKPVTLSCSQTLNHNVMYWYQQKSSQAPKLLFHYYDKDFNNEADTPDNFQSRRPNTSFCFLDIRSPGLGDTAMYLCATSRGGAGNQPQHFGDGTRLSIL.

The J gene is TRBJ1-6, the V gene TRBV2, with 10 bases that match TRBD1. The CDR3 has 14 residues. Losses at the gene ends were 4 bases for V and 9 bases for J; bases not matched to a gene: 3. The germline V gene encodes CDR1 SNHLY and CDR2 FYNNEI. The CDR3 spells CASSGQGAFSPLHF. As DNA, the CDR3 is TGTGCCAGCAGTGGACAGGGGGCTTTTTCACCCCTCCACTTT.

Notes on this clone: One end of the junction does not line up with germline, which may come from a read error. CDR3 in DNA: TGTGCCAGCAGCTTAGCGAGGACACAAGGGACCCAGTACTTC. As protein: CASSLARTQGTQYF. This chain joins TRBV11-2 and TRBJ2-5, with D possibly matching TRBD1 (5 bases). The germline gives CDR1 SGHAT, CDR2 FQNNGV. The CDR3 runs 14 residues.

In this sample, this clone turned up a few times. The chain carries TRBV7-6 and TRBJ2-5; possibly TRBD1 for D (6 bases). Per germline, CDR1 SGHVS and CDR2 FNYEAQ. V shed 6 bases and J shed 1 base, with 12 bases lying between them. This CDR3 comprises 14 residues. In DNA, the CDR3 is TGTGCCAGCAGTGTCACAGGGTCCCAAGAGACCCAGTACTTC. As protein: CASSVTGSQETQYF.

This clone was seen at least ten times. The chain has TRBV7-8 and TRBJ2-7; 12 bases agree with TRBD2. J lost 12 bases, V lost 2 bases, and 8 bases had no gene match. This CDR3 has 14 residues. Germline V gives CDR1 SGHVS, CDR2 FQNEAQ. CDR3 loop: CASSLLTSGGRWYF. CDR3 sequence (DNA): TGTGCCAGCAGCTTATTAACTAGCGGGGGGCGGTGGTACTTC.

This clone turned up a few times. The CDR3 DNA is TGTGCCAGCAGTTATTCCGGGACAGACCTCTACGAGCAGTACTTC. Protein: CASSYSGTDLYEQYF. The chain is built from TRBV6-6 and TRBJ2-7, with 7 bases lining up with TRBD1. V trimming: 3 bases; J trimming: 3 bases; junction bases outside the gene matches: 8. Germline-derived CDR1 and CDR2 are MNHNY and SVGAGI (reference sequence). The CDR3 spans 15 residues.

This clone has only a few counts. This chain uses TRBV11-1 with TRBJ2-6, with D possibly being TRBD1 (5 bases). This CDR3 has 18 amino acids. V was shortened by 1 base and J by 0 bases, with 13 bases between the two germline ends. CDR1 is SGHAT and CDR2 is FQDESV in the germline V gene (reference sequence). For the CDR3, the DNA is TGTGCCAGCAGCTTAGGGCAGGGTCGAGGCTCTGGGGCCAACGTCCTGACTTTC. Translation: CASSLGQGRGSGANVLTF.

The chain employs TRBV6-5 and TRBJ2-2; no firm D call. Germline loops: CDR1 MNHEY, CDR2 SVGAGI. The ends were cut back, 7 bases at V and 4 bases at J, with 10 bases in the middle. There are 13 residues in the CDR3. In DNA, the CDR3 is TGTGCCAGCACCCGCCAGGTCACCGGGGAGCTGTTTTTT. This gives the protein CASTRQVTGELFF.

This clone was seen ten or more times. This sequence joins TRBV6-5 and TRBJ1-2, with 9 bases fitting TRBD1. With V trimmed by 5 bases and J by 8 bases, 6 bases remained unmatched. Germline V gives CDR1 MNHEY, CDR2 SVGAGI. This CDR3 has 13 residues. The CDR3 DNA is TGTGCCAGCAGTCAGTGGACAGGGGACGGCTACACCTTC. Protein: CASSQWTGDGYTF.

This clone was seen more than once but under ten times. The gene calls are TRBV2 and TRBJ2-4; 9 bases align to TRBD1. The CDR3 covers 16 residues. V dropped 5 bases and J dropped 3; count of bases not matched to a gene: 8. From germline, CDR1 is SNHLY and CDR2 FYNNEI. In DNA, the CDR3 is TGTGCCAGCAGTCCACGGACAGGGGAGGTCAAAAACATTCAGTACTTC. Translated: CASSPRTGEVKNIQYF.

V is TRBV30 and J is TRBJ1-2; tentative D call: TRBD1 (6 bases). CDR3 size: 15 residues. Germline loops: CDR1 GTSNPN, CDR2 SVGIG (reference sequence). V gave up 0 bases and J gave up 8 bases, with 19 bases separating them. The DNA for the CDR3 is TGTGCCTGGAGTGTAAGTCCGACCCGGGGGGCCGGCTACACCTTC. Protein: CAWSVSPTRGAGYTF.

In this sample, this clone turned up a few times. The chain has TRBV9 and TRBJ1-6; a possible D gene is TRBD1 (5 bases). The CDR3 is made up of 14 amino acids. Germline V CDR1 and CDR2: SGDLS, YYNGEE. V lost 4 bases, J lost 1 base, and 6 bases lay in between. The CDR3 region has the DNA TGTGCCAGCAGCCAGGGTTCCTATAATTCACCCCTCCACTTT. Amino acids: CASSQGSYNSPLHF.

This chain links TRBV4-1 with TRBJ1-1; the match to TRBD1 covers 9 bases. The CDR3 loop spans 17 amino acids. Trimming cost V 0 bases and J 3 bases; bases outside gene matches: 8. In germline, CDR1 is MGHRA, CDR2 YSYEKL. The CDR3 spells CASSQDTPDRGHTEAFF. The CDR3 nucleotides are TGCGCCAGCAGCCAAGATACCCCGGACAGGGGACACACTGAAGCTTTCTTT.

This chain's CDR3 is CASSFWTEGASPLHF. The CDR3 nucleotides are TGTGCCAGCAGCTTCTGGACGGAAGGGGCTTCACCCCTCCACTTT. The chain uses TRBV7-8 and TRBJ1-6; a possible D gene is TRBD1 (5 bases). Between the trimmed V and J ends, which lost 3 bases and 9 bases, there was a span of 15 bases. Looked up from germline, CDR1 is SGHVS and CDR2 is FQNEAQ. This CDR3 is built from 15 residues.

The chain employs TRBV28 and TRBJ2-3; 12 nucleotides match TRBD1. The germline V gene has CDR1 MDHEN and CDR2 SYDVKM. There are 16 residues in the CDR3. With V trimmed by 5 bases and J by 2 bases, 5 bases remained unmatched. For the CDR3, the DNA is TGTGCCAGCAGTGGGACGGGACAGGGGGCCACAGATACGCAGTATTTT. Encoded protein: CASSGTGQGATDTQYF.

V usage is TRBV6-5 and J usage is TRBJ1-5, with 8 bases that match TRBD1. This CDR3 comprises 14 residues. V was clipped by 6 bases and J by 6 bases; unmatched bases: 7. Germline V gene lookup returns CDR1 MNHEY and CDR2 SVGAGI. In DNA, the CDR3 is TGTGCCAGCAGCAGAGCAGGGGGCGGTCAGCCCCAGCATTTT. Amino acids: CASSRAGGGQPQHF.

There are a few counts of this clone. The chain couples TRBV18 to TRBJ1-1; 7 bases agree with TRBD1. The CDR3 totals 13 residues. The trim removed 2 bases at V and 6 bases at J, leaving 3 bases unmatched. The germline V gene encodes CDR1 KGHSH and CDR2 LQKENI. The CDR3 reads CASSPRGHSEAFF. CDR3 nucleotide sequence: TGTGCCAGCTCACCAAGGGGGCATTCTGAAGCTTTCTTT.

This clone turned up a few times. This chain connects TRBV6-6 to TRBJ1-2; D is unresolved. Trimming removed 0 bases from V and 4 bases from J, with 9 bases in between. Germline-derived CDR1 and CDR2 are MNHNY and SVGAGI (reference sequence). The CDR3 is 14 amino acids. The CDR3 sequence: CASSYSESSYGYTF. CDR3 nucleotide sequence: TGTGCCAGCAGTTACTCCGAGAGTTCCTATGGCTACACCTTC.

The genes are TRBV5-8 and TRBJ2-5, with D tentatively TRBD2 (5 bases). Germline assignment: CDR1 SGHTS and CDR2 YDEGEE. The CDR3 extends over 14 amino acids. Trimming took 0 bases from V and 5 from J, leaving 11 bases between them. The CDR3 nucleotides are TGTGCCAGCAGCTTGGCCTTTGGCGGGGAGACCCAGTACTTC. This encodes CASSLAFGGETQYF.

The gene calls are TRBV11-2 and TRBJ1-2; D is unclear. The CDR3 consists of 17 residues. Germline CDR1 SGHAT, CDR2 FQNNGV. V was shortened by 0 bases and J by 3 bases, with 17 bases between the two germline ends. CDR3 protein: CASSLDPPPQNHYGYTF. The CDR3 DNA reads as TGTGCCAGCAGCTTAGATCCCCCCCCACAGAACCACTATGGCTACACCTTC.

This clone turned up a few times. This chain links TRBV7-2 with TRBJ2-1, with 7 bases fitting TRBD1. V was clipped by 5 bases and J by 9 bases; unmatched bases: 4. Germline CDR1 and CDR2: SGHTA and FQGNSA. CDR3 size: 12 residues. The CDR3 DNA reads TGTGCCAGCAGCAACAGGGGTTCTGAGCAGTTCTTC. This sequence encodes CASSNRGSEQFF.

This sequence joins TRBV18 and TRBJ2-2; D perhaps matches TRBD1 (5 bases). The CDR3 spans 17 residues. From germline, CDR1 is KGHSH and CDR2 LQKENI. Trimming removed 0 bases at V and 0 bases at J, with 11 bases between. DNA of the CDR3: TGTGCCAGCTCACCACCTGAAACAGGATCGAACACCGGGGAGCTGTTTTTT. It is translated as CASSPPETGSNTGELFF.

The sample holds one count of this clone. Its ends do not fully match the called genes, so a read error is possible. The same CDR3 is also encoded by other DNA sequences in this sample. The CDR3 loop is CASSFVRVNSPLHF. DNA of the CDR3: TGTGCCAGCAGTTTCGTCAGGGTGAATTCGCCCCTCCACTTT. The chain employs TRBV28 and TRBJ1-6; maybe TRBD1 (5 bases). Germline V lookup: CDR1 MDHEN, CDR2 SYDVKM. The CDR3 consists of 14 residues.

This clone was observed many times. This chain connects TRBV25-1 to TRBJ1-6; TRBD1 is a possible D gene (5 bases). Germline lookup yields CDR1 MGHDK and CDR2 SYGVNS. The ends were cut back, 6 bases at V and 5 bases at J, with 8 bases in the middle. CDR3 length equals 13 residues. In DNA form, the CDR3 reads TGTGCCAGCAGACAGGCGGATAATTCACCCCTCCACTTT. It translates to CASRQADNSPLHF.

This clone was counted ten times or more. The chain uses TRBV7-9 and TRBJ1-1; D possibly corresponds to TRBD1 (5 bases). Trimming removed 2 bases from V and 2 bases from J, with 12 bases in between. Per the germline V gene, CDR1 is SEHNR and CDR2 is FQNEAQ (reference sequence). The length of the CDR3 is 15 residues. The CDR3 sequence: CASSLPAGINTEAFF. As DNA, the CDR3 is TGTGCCAGCAGCTTACCCGCAGGGATCAACACTGAAGCTTTCTTT.

There are a few counts of this clone. The CDR3: CASSTRTGSGNQPQHF. The CDR3 DNA reads as TGTGCCAGTAGTACCCGAACAGGGTCGGGCAATCAGCCCCAGCATTTT. This chain connects TRBV19 to TRBJ1-5; D might be TRBD1 (6 bases). CDR1 and CDR2 from the germline V gene are LNHDA and SQIVND (reference sequence). V lost 4 bases to trimming and J lost 2 bases, with 15 bases between them. This CDR3 is 16 amino acids long.

This clone appeared a few times. V gene TRBV2 combines with J gene TRBJ2-3, with TRBD2 matching over 9 bases. This CDR3 has 16 amino acids. The V and J ends lost 5 bases and 2 bases, in that order; junction bases with no gene match: 8. Germline values: CDR1 SNHLY, CDR2 FYNNEI. CDR3 sequence (DNA): TGTGCCAGCAGTTGGGACGCTAGCGGGAACACAGATACGCAGTATTTT. It specifies CASSWDASGNTDTQYF.